This TCR beta chain was sequenced for a study of OX40 agonist ivuxolimab in advanced cancers. Overall study: Males comprised roughly four fifths of the group, whose mean age was 60 years (range roughly 20 to 90).

Clones were read by immunoSEQ multiplex PCR, and TCRdb kept only the in-frame ones, dropping some. The table shows approximately 28,000 clones, with 70% to 90% occurring only once. Sample: CD4+ or CD8+ T cells sorted from blood, taken in a trial of the OX40 agonist ivuxolimab. This receptor was obtained from an adult with an advanced solid tumor such as melanoma, head and neck, liver or kidney cancer.

CDR3 nucleotides: TGTGCCAGCAGCTTGGCACGCTTAGAGGTGGAACATACGCAGTATTTT. Its translation: CASSLARLEVEHTQYF. The gene calls are TRBV5-4 and TRBJ2-3, with no clear D. The germline V gene has CDR1 SGHNT and CDR2 YYREEE (reference sequence). The CDR3 loop spans 16 amino acids. V was shortened by 0 bases and J by 7 bases, with 18 bases between the two germline ends.